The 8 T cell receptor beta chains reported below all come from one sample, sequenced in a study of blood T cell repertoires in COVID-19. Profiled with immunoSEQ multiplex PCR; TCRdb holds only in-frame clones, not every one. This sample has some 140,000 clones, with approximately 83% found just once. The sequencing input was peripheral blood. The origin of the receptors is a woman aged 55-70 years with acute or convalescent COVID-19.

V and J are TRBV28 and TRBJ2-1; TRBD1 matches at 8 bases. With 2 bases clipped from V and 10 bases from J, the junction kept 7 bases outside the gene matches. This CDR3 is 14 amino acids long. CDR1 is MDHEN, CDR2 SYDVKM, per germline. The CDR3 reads CASSLRWRDREQFF. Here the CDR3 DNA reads TGTGCCAGCAGTTTACGGTGGAGGGACAGGGAGCAGTTCTTC.

CDR3 region: CASSAWTGAPHGYTF. CDR3 coding DNA: TGTGCCAGTAGTGCCTGGACAGGGGCTCCCCATGGCTACACCTTC. The chain combines TRBV19 with TRBJ1-2, with 9 bases fitting TRBD1. Trimming cost V 5 bases and J 6 bases; bases outside gene matches: 10. The CDR3 loop spans 15 amino acids. Germline V CDR1 and CDR2: LNHDA, SQIVND (reference sequence).

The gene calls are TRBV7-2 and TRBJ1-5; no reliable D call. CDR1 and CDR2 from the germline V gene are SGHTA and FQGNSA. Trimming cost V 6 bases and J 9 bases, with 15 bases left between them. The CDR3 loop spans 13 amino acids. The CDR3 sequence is CASSPDLLLPQHF. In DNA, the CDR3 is TGTGCCAGCAGTCCCGATTTACTATTGCCCCAGCATTTT.

The DNA of the CDR3 is TGTGCCAGCGTCGACACGAGCTCCTACGAGCAGTACTTC. Translated: CASVDTSSYEQYF. This sequence joins TRBV2 and TRBJ2-7; the D is unclear. Germline CDR1 and CDR2: SNHLY and FYNNEI. V was pared by 8 bases and J by 0 bases, with 11 bases between. CDR3 size: 13 residues.

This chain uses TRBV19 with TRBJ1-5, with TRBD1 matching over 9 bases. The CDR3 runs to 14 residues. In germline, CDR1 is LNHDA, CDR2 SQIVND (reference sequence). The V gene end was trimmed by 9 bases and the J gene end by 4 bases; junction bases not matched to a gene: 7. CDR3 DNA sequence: TGTGCCAGCCGGGACAGGGTTCGTAATCAGCCCCAGCATTTT. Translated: CASRDRVRNQPQHF.

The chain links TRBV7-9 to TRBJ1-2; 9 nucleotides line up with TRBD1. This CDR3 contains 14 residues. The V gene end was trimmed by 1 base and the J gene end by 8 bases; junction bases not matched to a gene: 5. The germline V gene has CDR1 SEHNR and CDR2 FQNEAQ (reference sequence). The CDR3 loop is CASSLEGQGGGYTF. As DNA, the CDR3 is TGTGCCAGCAGCTTAGAGGGACAGGGTGGGGGCTACACCTTC.

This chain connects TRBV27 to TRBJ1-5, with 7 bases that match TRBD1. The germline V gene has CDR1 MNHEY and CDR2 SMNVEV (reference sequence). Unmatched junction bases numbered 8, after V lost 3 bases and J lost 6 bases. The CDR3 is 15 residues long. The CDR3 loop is CASSFQRDSFQPQHF. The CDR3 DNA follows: TGTGCCAGCAGTTTCCAAAGGGACAGCTTTCAGCCCCAGCATTTT.

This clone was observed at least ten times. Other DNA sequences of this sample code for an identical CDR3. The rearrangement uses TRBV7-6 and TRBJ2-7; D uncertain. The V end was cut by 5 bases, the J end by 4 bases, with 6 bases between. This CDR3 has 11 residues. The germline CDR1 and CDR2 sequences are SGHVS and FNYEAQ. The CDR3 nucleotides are TGTGCCAGCAGCCCCGGTTACGAGCAGTACTTC. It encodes CASSPGYEQYF.